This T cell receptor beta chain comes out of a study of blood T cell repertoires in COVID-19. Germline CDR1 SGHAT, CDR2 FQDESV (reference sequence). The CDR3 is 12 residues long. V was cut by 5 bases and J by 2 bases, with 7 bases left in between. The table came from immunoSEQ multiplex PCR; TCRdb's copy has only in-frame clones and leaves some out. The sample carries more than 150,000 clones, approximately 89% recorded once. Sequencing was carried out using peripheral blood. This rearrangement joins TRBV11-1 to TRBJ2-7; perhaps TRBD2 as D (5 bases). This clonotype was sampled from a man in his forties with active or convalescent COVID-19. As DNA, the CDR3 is TGTGCCAGCAGCCCCGGGACCTACGAGCAGTACTTC. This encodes CASSPGTYEQYF.